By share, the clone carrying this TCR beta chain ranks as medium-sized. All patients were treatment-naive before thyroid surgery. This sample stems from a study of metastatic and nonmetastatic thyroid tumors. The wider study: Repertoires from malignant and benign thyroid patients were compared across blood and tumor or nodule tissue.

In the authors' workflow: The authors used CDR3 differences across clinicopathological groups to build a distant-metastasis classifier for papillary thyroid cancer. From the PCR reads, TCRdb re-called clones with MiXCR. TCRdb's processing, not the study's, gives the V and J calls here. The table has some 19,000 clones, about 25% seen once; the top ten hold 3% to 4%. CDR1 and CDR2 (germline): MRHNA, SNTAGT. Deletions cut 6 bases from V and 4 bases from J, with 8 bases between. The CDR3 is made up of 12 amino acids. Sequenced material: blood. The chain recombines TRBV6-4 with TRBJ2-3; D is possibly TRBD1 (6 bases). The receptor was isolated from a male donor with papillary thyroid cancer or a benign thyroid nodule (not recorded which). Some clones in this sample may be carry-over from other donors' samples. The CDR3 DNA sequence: TGTGCCAGCAGGGACAGTTCAGATACGCAGTATTTT. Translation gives CASRDSSDTQYF.